The T cell receptor beta chain described here comes from a study of cytomegalovirus exposure and HLA in healthy donors. Study in general: In a later analysis, the roughly 120 validation repertoires were reported to have used the same platform as the roughly 600 first-cohort repertoires.

In regard to this clone: Antigen unknown.

Only in-frame clones appear in the TCRdb table, and some are missing; sequencing was by immunoSEQ multiplex PCR. The sample has fewer than 400,000 clones, just over 85% seen once; the top ten hold around 0.84%. Study-wide results and caveats: The finding came from a later analysis; first-cohort TCR clusters tended to co-occur in the 110 or so validation repertoires.

This CDR3 comprises 13 residues. The V and J ends lost 7 bases and 2 bases, in that order; junction bases with no gene match: 5. CDR1 LNHDA and CDR2 SQIVND come from the germline V gene (reference sequence). These donors were members of the approximately 110-subject validation cohort, a group separate from the roughly 670-subject first cohort. This TCR was recovered from a woman in her late teens or twenties in good health and CMV-seronegative. This chain links TRBV19 with TRBJ2-7; 7 nucleotides line up with TRBD1. Sequenced sample: PBMCs. CDR3 DNA sequence: TGTGCCAGTAAAGGCCAGGGGGCCTACGAGCAGTACTTC. Amino acid sequence: CASKGQGAYEQYF.